A selection of T cell receptor beta chains follows, all from one sample in a study of T cell repertoires in cytomegalovirus infection. The antigens these receptors bind are not known. TCRdb reprocessed the reads with MiXCR, giving one entry per CDR3 protein. The sample lists under 350,000 distinct CDR3 sequences; less than 25% were seen once. Sample: cultured PBMCs, taken from culture after CMV antigen stimulation. These TCRs come from a human donor in good health (CMV status not recorded). Some clones in this sample may be carry-over from other donors' samples. The CDR3 runs from the conserved cysteine through the conserved F or W.

TRBJ1-3,TRBV7-2,CASSLAEGITGNTIYF
TRBJ2-3,TRBV29-1,CSVETSGSDTDTQYF
TRBJ2-1,TRBV7-3,CASSHEDFYNEQFF
TRBJ2-1,TRBV20-1,CSARVIDNEQFF
TRBJ2-2,TRBV7-2,CASSPQVAGKRELFF
TRBJ1-2,TRBV20-1,CSASSTGTGDGYTF
TRBJ1-5,TRBV15,CATSRGGSNQPQHF
TRBJ2-1,TRBV6-2/TRBV6-3,CASSSFKGAIYNEQFF
TRBJ2-2,TRBV9,CASSPRSGTSTGELFF
TRBJ2-7,TRBV4-1,CASSQGSGGSYEQYF
TRBJ1-2,TRBV28,CASSSARQGHGYTF
TRBJ1-2,TRBV11-3,CASSQTGAEGGYTF
TRBJ2-2,TRBV7-3,CASSRGSSNTGELFF
TRBJ1-1,TRBV7-9,CASRPGQGRDTEAFF
TRBJ2-7,TRBV20-1,CSARPGLAGGEQYF
TRBJ2-5,TRBV7-2,CASRDGQLGKETQYF
TRBJ1-5,TRBV20-1,CSAAPGGVGQPQHF
TRBJ2-1,TRBV19,CASSLGLAGISEQFF
TRBJ2-2,TRBV5-4,CASSPRTGGTGELFF
TRBJ2-3,TRBV4-3,CASSNTGTSGSSPDTQYF
TRBJ2-3,TRBV6-5,CASSYSSGITDTQYF
TRBJ2-3,TRBV4-1,CASSQAPALAGRSDTQYF
TRBJ1-5,TRBV12-3/TRBV12-4,CASRSQVRGNQPQHF
TRBJ1-1,TRBV12-5,CASAPGRRRNTEAFF
TRBJ2-3,TRBV7-2,CASTRSTDTQYF
TRBJ2-1,TRBV19,CASSILLAGYNEQFF